This TCR beta chain is from a study of identical twins (dated by TCRdb to the mid-2010s). Regarding the study in general: The study deep-sequenced TCR alpha and beta repertoires from monozygotic twins, unrelated adults of various ages and cord blood to test whether fetal clonotypes persist. Replicate twin experiments were performed at different times using different library preparation protocols to rule out contamination. Overall study results and their limits: In beta out-of-frame sequences, excess twin sharing was weaker, because having fewer shared sequences lowered the signal-to-noise ratio. Because the same donors could not be followed over many years, conclusions were based on cross-sectional statistical analysis. In monozygotic twins, recombination models systematically underestimated out-of-frame TCR alpha sharing, but the models matched the sharing seen between unrelated individuals. Fewer insertions were carried by abundant cord blood beta clonotypes; a weaker similar trend was observed in young adult naive repertoires, while no such trend was observed in memory repertoires. Compared with coincidental sharing between unrelated individuals, out-of-frame TCR alpha sequences shared between twins had an excess of sequences with low generation probability. Invariant T cells such as MAIT and iNKT could partly confound zero-insertion analyses, though diverse VJ usage argued against this for most clonotypes.

The method was 5' RACE. Sequencing took place on an Illumina HiSeq 2000. Template switching added a universal primer binding site, and the final cDNA carried a unique molecular identifier that allowed TCR cDNA molecules to be counted accurately. Specific primers in the conserved constant-segment region were used to synthesize first-strand cDNA for the TCR alpha and beta chains. Each cDNA library was double barcoded, with a SMART-Mk sample barcode plus Illumina barcodes, to control for contamination. TruSeq adapter sequences, together with Illumina sample barcodes, were added in two successive PCR steps. The TCR alpha and beta cDNA libraries were sequenced on the Illumina HiSeq platform using custom primers. The authors' analysis ran thus. MiGEC processed the raw reads to extract unique molecular identifiers, while MiXCR was used to determine the CDR3 positions. For each individual, recombination models were inferred using an EM algorithm with the repgenHMM and IGoR tools. Shared clonotype analysis was performed with the tcR package in R, normalizing sharing by the product of cloneset sizes. To study raw recombination free of thymic and clonal selection effects, out-of-frame nonproductive sequences were analyzed. The public reads were run again by TCRdb, first through fastp at Q25 and then through MiXCR, and only productive beta chains were kept. Each entry merges the rows of one CDR3 protein and shows their most common DNA and genes. TCRdb's processing, not the study's, gives the V and J calls here. This sample has some 250,000 distinct CDR3 sequences in its table, and about 13% of those were observed once. The ten largest clones take up about 4.1% of the sample.

On this clonotype: Its recognized antigen is unknown. Base qualities are missing; no much larger clone stands one base away.

The V end loses 1 base and the J end loses 3 bases, and a stretch of 9 bases separates them. The germline V gene supplies CDR1 SQVTM and CDR2 ANQGSEA. The CDR3 has 13 amino acids, counting the end cysteine and phenylalanine. Only CDR3 DNA remains: 39 bases, in frame from the first base. Every donor was a healthy Caucasian. The twin cohort comprised three pairs of female monozygotic twins, all aged about 18 to 30 years. Miltenyi CD45RO+ enrichment and human naive T-cell isolation kits were used to isolate memory (CD45RO+) and naive T cells from PBMC. This same sample was also taken into another study, of yellow fever vaccine responses in identical twins. The second investigation adds: The T cell response to vaccination in identical twins was reported by the authors to appear partly convergent and partly personalized. In the study, vaccine-responding T cell clones were precisely tracked in identical twins.

Here the chain combines TRBV29-1 and TRBJ1-2; too little of a D gene remains to name it. Material: memory (CD45RO+) T cells sorted from blood. The cell subset or site label of this sample denotes: CD45RO+ enriched T cells. This TCR came from a woman between 18 and 29 years old in good health. For the CDR3, the sequence is CSVEGIGYYGYTF. The DNA sequence is TGCAGCGTTGAAGGCATTGGGTACTATGGCTACACCTTC.